The sequence of this T cell receptor beta chain was determined in a study of blood T cell repertoires in COVID-19 (dated by TCRdb to 2019 to 2021). With respect to the entire study: The collaborator samples originated in the United States, Italy and Spain and spanned the acute and convalescent phases of COVID-19. Where available, HLA class I and class II types were obtained from metadata supplied by the sample provider rather than from assay-based typing. The material from the prospective study consisted of cDNA or gDNA derived from T cells, B-cell-depleted T cells, or PBMCs. The repertoires were made available in a free public database intended to serve as a resource for research on the immune response to SARS-CoV-2. The dataset comprised deeply sampled blood TCRbeta repertoires from subjects exposed to, actively infected with, or recovered from COVID-19. A de-identified subject ID, COVID-19 status, age in years and sex were almost always included in the sample metadata. The samples were drawn from the first 160 participants of the ongoing ImmuneRACE study and from 1,254 subjects provided by 6 global collaborators. On the study overall, not on this receptor specifically: The quantity of clinical and demographic metadata differed by source and by participant and was supplied without curation.

The CDR3 numbers 17 residues from cysteine through phenylalanine. Only CDR3 DNA remains: 51 bases, in frame from the first base. The germline V gene provides CDR1 LGHNA and CDR2 YNFKEQ. Trimming costs V 3 bases and J 5 bases, and their ends lie 21 bases apart. The immunoSEQ Assay, a bias-controlled multiplex PCR, was used to amplify TCRbeta CDR3 regions from genomic DNA. Regarding the original processing steps: The number of nucleated cells in each sample was estimated by amplification of reference gene primers within the assay. Sequence reads were collapsed and filtered to measure the absolute abundance of every unique TCRbeta CDR3 rearrangement. Productive Simpson clonality was computed per sample as the square root of Simpson's diversity index over productive rearrangements. TCRdb carries this immuneACCESS record with in-frame sequences only. Its versions omit some clonotypes, under half of them owing to an unresolved V gene in the studies checked, with the rest unexplained. V and J calls plus clone size are reproduced from that table; the DNA served to infer D and trimming. Within this sample are around 130,000 clones, with 75% to 90% of them counted one time only. The top ten clonotypes cover 4.3% of the sample.

The collaborating institutions used their own protocols to collect whole blood in K2EDTA tubes. Collaborator samples were shipped for TCRbeta analysis as frozen whole blood, isolated PBMCs, or DNA extracted from either sample type. A remark on this clone: Its antigen specificity is not known. No per-base quality is available; no much larger clone lies one base away.

This clonotype originated in a human donor in a cohort sampled during active COVID-19. The rearranged segments are TRBV4-2 and TRBJ2-3; TRBD1 could be the D gene, as 6 bases match. The specimen sequenced was peripheral blood. The CDR3 protein: CASSQLPGAPNGDTQYF. The nucleotide sequence is TGTGCCAGCAGCCAGTTACCAGGGGCCCCGAACGGAGATACGCAGTATTTT.